This T cell receptor (beta chain) was captured in a study of CD8 T cells in Susac syndrome. This CDR3 has 14 amino acids. The V end lost 5 bases, the J end lost 1 base, and 10 bases lay between the germline ends. In germline, CDR1 is SGHVS, CDR2 FQNEAQ. An amount of RNA that ranged from roughly 0.45 to 1 ug was reverse transcribed with random hexamers. TCRdb itself ran the immunoSEQ multiplex PCR reads through MiXCR, one entry per CDR3 protein. The sample has approximately 190,000 distinct CDR3 sequences; almost 96% are singletons. The chain combines TRBV7-8 with TRBJ2-3, with a weak D call TRBD2 (6 bases). The material sequenced was CD4+ T cells from PBMCs. The TCR was taken from a human donor with Susac syndrome. The CDR3 spells CASSRGWGTDTQYF. CDR3 bases: TGTGCCAGCAGCCGGGGGTGGGGCACAGATACGCAGTATTTT.